This T cell receptor beta chain originates from a study of T cells after yellow fever vaccination (dated 2019 in TCRdb). About the investigation overall: The SMART-Seq v4 Ultra Low Input RNA kit was used to prepare libraries from fractions with low cell numbers. Bulk TCR alpha and beta repertoires were sequenced longitudinally to track T-cell clones before and after primary and booster YFV17D yellow fever vaccination. Two healthy male donors, one aged 18 to 29 and one aged 30 to 40 years, were included in the cohort. Bulk PBMC replicates and cell subsets were isolated from blood drawn at multiple timepoints before and after both primary and secondary immunization.

Summary of the overall study and its limitations: The secondary T-cell response was weaker than the primary response but faster, peaking on day 5 instead of day 15. After the booster, most of the clones that had expanded following primary vaccination were detected again (approximately 96% of CD4 and around 90% of CD8), which suggests that memory was broadly maintained. Computational filtering was needed because FACS-sorted repertoires could contain abundant contaminating clonotypes from the bulk population. The study included only a couple of donors, which limits how far the findings can be generalized. A small share of clonotypes occurred in both CD4 and CD8 compartments, likely arising from convergent recombination.

Taken with the paper, the label for treatment or condition translates to: live attenuated yellow fever vaccine strain. Two biological replicates of bulk PBMCs were collected at each blood-draw timepoint. A standard Ficoll-Paque protocol was used to isolate PBMCs from peripheral blood. RNA was extracted with TriZol from bulk PBMCs, CD4 and CD8 fractions, and dextramer-positive and dextramer-negative fractions. V and J lose 6 bases and 7 bases, and a span of 15 bases separates them. For CDR1 and CDR2, the germline V gene lists SGHTA and FQGTGA. The CDR3 runs 14 amino acids, cysteine and phenylalanine included. The read is trimmed to its CDR3 DNA, 42 bases read in frame from base 1. This clonotype has just a few counts. The target of this receptor is not known. Base qualities are not provided; no much larger clone lies one nucleotide away. The reads were generated on an Illumina NovaSeq 6000. TCR cDNA was synthesized by 5'RACE template switching, which introduced a universal primer site and unique molecular identifiers. cDNA synthesis was primed from both the TCR alpha and TCR beta constant segments. Library amplification used two PCR steps, and the second PCR step added sample barcodes and sequencing adapters. Sequencing of the libraries was done on either Illumina HiSeq 2500 (2x100 bp) or NovaSeq (2x150 bp). In the source study's methods: MIGEC was used to demultiplex reads and collapse the reads into UMI consensus sequences, and MiXCR was used for V(D)J alignment. Vaccine-responding clonotypes were defined with edgeR using replicate PBMC samples, requiring FDR below 0.01 and a log2 fold change above 5 up to day 15. Bulk clonotypes were assigned CD4 or CD8 identity according to which sequenced CD4 or CD8 repertoire held them at higher abundance. TCRdb cleaned the public reads at Q25 with fastp, built clones with MiXCR and kept in-frame beta chains. One record per CDR3 amino acid sequence lists the most common genes and DNA. TCRdb's processing, not the study's, gives the V and J calls here. Recorded for this sample are around 310,000 distinct CDR3 sequences; roughly 4.3% of them occurred a single time. The ten top clones hold 20% to 30% of the sample.

The rearranged chain carries TRBV7-3 and TRBJ1-4; no D segment can be confidently identified. This TCR came from a young man who received the YFV17D yellow fever vaccine. The specimen was PBMCs, collected 5 days after the yellow fever booster vaccination. The DNA sequence reads TGTGCCAGCAGGATTATATACGGAGCTGAAAAACTGTTTTTT. Its protein is CASRIIYGAEKLFF.